The clone carrying this TCR beta chain was recorded many times. What it recognizes is unknown. This specimen belongs to a study of cytomegalovirus exposure and HLA in healthy donors. Study-level results: The classifier reportedly diagnosed cytomegalovirus status with high sensitivity and specificity. Because they were indistinguishable, some V segments, including TRBV6-2 and TRBV6-3, were excluded.

Nominally healthy donors were sampled, though unrecorded immune exposures were likely. The PCR employed 60 Vbeta primers together with 13 Jbeta primers. Libraries were prepared by immunoSEQ multiplex PCR; TCRdb keeps only in-frame clonotypes and omits some of them. The table records over 150,000 clones, about three quarters of them present only once. V gave up 8 bases and J gave up 6 bases, with 18 bases separating them. The length of the CDR3 is 14 residues. The germline V gene encodes CDR1 SGHDN and CDR2 FVKESK. This chain connects TRBV14 to TRBJ2-3; perhaps TRBD2 as D (5 bases). The origin of this receptor is a woman aged 30 to 39 in good health and CMV-seronegative. Input material: PBMCs. The CDR3 sequence: CASRSAGGVDTQYF. The CDR3 nucleotides read TGTGCCAGCCGGAGCGCCGGAGGTGTTGATACGCAGTATTTT. Complete variable domain (other parts from reference TRBV14 and TRBJ2-3): EAGVTQFPSHSVIEKGQTVTLRCDPISGHDNLYWYRRVMGKEIKFLLHFVKESKQDESGMPNNRFLAERTGGTYSTLKVQPAELEDSGVYFCASRSAGGVDTQYFGPGTRLTVL.